This TCR beta chain was observed in a study of lymphopenia after photon versus proton radiotherapy. Study-level points and caveats: Larger post-nadir TCR diversity loss correlated inversely with survival in deceased patients. Proton therapy kept repertoires fairly stable, unlike photons, which gained effector/memory cells. Post-nadir diversity loss with photons came from oligoclonal expansion, particularly CD8+ Temra cells.

A note on this clone: Its antigen is undetermined.

This CDR3 is 15 amino acids long. The junction had 6 bases not matched to a gene; V was cut back by 4 bases and J by 0 bases. The germline V gene has CDR1 SGHDT and CDR2 YYEEEE. TCRdb's table, derived via immunoSEQ multiplex PCR, lists solely in-frame clones and lacks some. The table lists approximately 21,000 clones, 85% of them singletons. This sequence originates from a man aged 60 to 69 with pancreatic cancer. The V and J genes are TRBV5-6 and TRBJ2-7, with 8 bases identical to TRBD1. The sequencing used peripheral blood, collected from a patient treated with photon-based radiotherapy. In nucleotides, the CDR3 is TGTGCCAGCAGCCTGGGGGACAGGAGCTCCTACGAGCAGTACTTC. Translating it yields CASSLGDRSSYEQYF.